This T cell receptor beta chain was observed in a study of blood T cell repertoires in COVID-19. Overall study context: Whether acute or convalescent, the COVID-19 samples came from the United States, Italy and Spain.

In the authors' methods: Amplification from reference gene primers served as the basis for estimated nucleated cell counts. Libraries were prepared by immunoSEQ multiplex PCR; TCRdb keeps only in-frame clonotypes and omits some of them. D and trimming were read from the DNA, whereas the V and J calls and clone size are those reported in that table. Among roughly 290,000 clones listed, around nine tenths were seen once. Germline assignment: CDR1 MGHRA and CDR2 YSYEKL. The CDR3 runs to 15 residues. V lost 0 bases and J lost 3; bases outside the gene matches: 1. Sequencing was carried out using PBMCs or T cells enriched from blood (not recorded which). The chain uses TRBV4-1 and TRBJ1-2; 10 bases are shared with TRBD1. This clonotype originated in a woman aged 40 to 55 who had recovered from COVID-19. CDR3 bases: TGCGCCAGCAGCCAAGAGGGACAGGGGTACTATGGCTACACCTTC. Translating gives CASSQEGQGYYGYTF.